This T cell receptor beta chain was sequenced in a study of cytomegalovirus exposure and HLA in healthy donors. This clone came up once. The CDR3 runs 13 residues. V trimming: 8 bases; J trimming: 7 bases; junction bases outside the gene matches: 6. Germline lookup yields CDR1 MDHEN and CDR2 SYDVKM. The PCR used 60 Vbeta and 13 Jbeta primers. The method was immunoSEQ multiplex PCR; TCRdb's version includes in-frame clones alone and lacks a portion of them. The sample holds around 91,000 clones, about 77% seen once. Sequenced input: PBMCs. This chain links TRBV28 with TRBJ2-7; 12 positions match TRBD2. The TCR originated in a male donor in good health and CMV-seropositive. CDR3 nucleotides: TGTGCCAGCCGACTAGCGGGAGCGGAAGAGCAGTACTTC. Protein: CASRLAGAEEQYF.